This T cell receptor (beta chain) stems from a study of T-cell memory formation after mild COVID-19. Findings and limits, study-wide: Clones which contracted sat mainly in CM and EM if CD4+, and in EMRA if CD8+. Certain responding clones were present in pre-infection memory, suggesting participation of cross-reactive memory. Whether second-wave clones peaking at day 37 were SARS-CoV-2 specific went unconfirmed.

Comments on this clonotype: Its antigen is still unknown.

TCRdb called the 5' RACE reads again in MiXCR, with one record for every CDR3 protein. The data hold roughly 320,000 distinct CDR3 sequences, with around 27% observed a single time. CDR3 length: 16 amino acids. V was clipped by 1 base and J by 10 bases, with 17 bases between them. Germline lookup yields CDR1 MDHEN and CDR2 SYDVKM. This TCR was sampled from an adult woman who had mild COVID-19 (a few samples of this study predate the infection). Cell type and time point are not known. The V gene is TRBV28, the J gene TRBJ1-6, with D uncertain. Specimen: PBMCs or a T cell subset sorted from them (not recorded which). CDR3 protein: CASSLYSGGSESPLHF. CDR3 nucleotides: TGTGCCAGCAGTTTATACTCCGGCGGCTCAGAATCACCCCTCCACTTT.